The next 4 T cell receptor beta chains were all read from a single sample in a study of metastatic and nonmetastatic thyroid tumors. From the PCR reads, TCRdb re-called clones with MiXCR. The table lists about 24,000 clones, 22% of them singletons. There were no patients who had received any treatment before thyroid surgery. Sequences were obtained from blood. The receptors here all came from a female donor with papillary thyroid cancer or a benign thyroid nodule (not recorded which). Some clones in this sample may be carry-over from other donors' samples.

This clone was detected ten times or more. The chain employs TRBV19 and TRBJ1-5; 7 positions match TRBD1. Germline lookup yields CDR1 LNHDA and CDR2 SQIVND (reference sequence). The V and J ends lost 5 bases and 0 bases, in that order; junction bases with no gene match: 7. This CDR3 has 16 amino acids. The CDR3 region is CASSDRTGLSNQPQHF. In nucleotides, the CDR3 is TGTGCCAGTAGTGATCGGACAGGCCTTAGCAATCAGCCCCAGCATTTT.

This clone has more than one count but fewer than ten. With a much larger clone just one base away, this may be a read error. The rearrangement links TRBV11-3 to TRBJ2-5, with TRBD2 identical over 14 bases. CDR1 and CDR2 (germline): SGHNT, YENEEA. This CDR3 comprises 17 residues. In DNA form, the CDR3 reads TGTGCCAGCAGCCTTGGGACTAGCGGGGGATTCGAAGAGGCCCAGTACTTC. It yields the protein CASSLGTSGGFEEAQYF.

This clone was detected a few times. The chain couples TRBV6-5 to TRBJ1-3; TRBD1 might be the D (6 bases). This CDR3 has 15 residues. From germline, CDR1 is MNHEY and CDR2 SVGAGI. Trimming removed 4 bases from V and 0 bases from J, with 10 bases in between. CDR3 DNA: TGTGCCAGCAGTTTATCAGGGGTCTCTGGAAACACCATATATTTT. Translated: CASSLSGVSGNTIYF.

This clone was observed at least ten times. The chain recombines TRBV6-2 or TRBV6-3 with TRBJ2-5, with D perhaps given as TRBD1 or TRBD2 (5 bases each). The CDR3 has 14 amino acids. Germline V gene sequence: CDR1 MNHEY, CDR2 SVGEGT. V gave up 7 bases and J gave up 5 bases, with 17 bases separating them. The CDR3 DNA sequence: TGTGCCAGCACCCCGAGAGTTGGGGGTGAGACCCAGTACTTC. Protein product: CASTPRVGGETQYF.